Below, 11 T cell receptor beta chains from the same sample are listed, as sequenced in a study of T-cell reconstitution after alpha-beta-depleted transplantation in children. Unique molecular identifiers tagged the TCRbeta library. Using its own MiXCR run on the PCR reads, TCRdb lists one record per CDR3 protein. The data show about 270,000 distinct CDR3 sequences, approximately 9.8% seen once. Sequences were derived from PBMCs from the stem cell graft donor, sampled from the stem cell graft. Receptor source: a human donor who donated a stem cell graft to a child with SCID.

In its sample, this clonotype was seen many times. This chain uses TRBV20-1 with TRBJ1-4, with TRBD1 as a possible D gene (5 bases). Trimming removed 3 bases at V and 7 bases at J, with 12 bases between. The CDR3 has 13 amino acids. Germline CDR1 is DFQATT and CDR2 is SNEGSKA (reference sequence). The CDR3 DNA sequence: TGCAGTGCTAGCCCAGGGTATGGTGAAAAACTGTTTTTT. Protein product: CSASPGYGEKLFF.

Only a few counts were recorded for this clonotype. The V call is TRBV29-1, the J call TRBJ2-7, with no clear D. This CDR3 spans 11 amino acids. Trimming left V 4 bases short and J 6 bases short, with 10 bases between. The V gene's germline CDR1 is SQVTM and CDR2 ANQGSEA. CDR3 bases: TGCAGCGTTGCCCCTACGGGCGAGCAGTACTTC. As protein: CSVAPTGEQYF.

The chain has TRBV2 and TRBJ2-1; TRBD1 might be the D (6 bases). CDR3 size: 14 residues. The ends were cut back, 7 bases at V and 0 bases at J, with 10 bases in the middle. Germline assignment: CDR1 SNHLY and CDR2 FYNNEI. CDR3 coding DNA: TGTGCCAGCATCCAGGGGAGCTCCTACAATGAGCAGTTCTTC. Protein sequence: CASIQGSSYNEQFF. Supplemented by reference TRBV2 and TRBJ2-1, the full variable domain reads EPEVTQTPSHQVTQMGQEVILRCVPISNHLYFYWYRQILGQKVEFLVSFYNNEISEKSEIFDDQFSVERPDGSNFTLKIRSTKLEDSAMYFCASIQGSSYNEQFFGPGTRLTVL.

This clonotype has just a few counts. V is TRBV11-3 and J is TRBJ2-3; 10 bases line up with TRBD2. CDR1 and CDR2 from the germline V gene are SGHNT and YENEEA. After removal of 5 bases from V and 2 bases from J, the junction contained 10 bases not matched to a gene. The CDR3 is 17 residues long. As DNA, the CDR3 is TGTGCCAGCAGCGAGGACGGCACTAGCGGGATCACAGATACGCAGTATTTT. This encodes CASSEDGTSGITDTQYF.

CDR3 region: CASSPRGLAGGGGNEQFF. The CDR3 nucleotides are TGTGCCAGCAGCCCCCGGGGACTAGCGGGGGGCGGGGGCAATGAGCAGTTCTTC. The chain is built from TRBV4-2 and TRBJ2-1; 15 positions match TRBD2. The CDR3 has 18 amino acids. Unmatched junction bases numbered 10, after V lost 4 bases and J lost 6 bases. Germline loops: CDR1 LGHNA, CDR2 YNFKEQ.

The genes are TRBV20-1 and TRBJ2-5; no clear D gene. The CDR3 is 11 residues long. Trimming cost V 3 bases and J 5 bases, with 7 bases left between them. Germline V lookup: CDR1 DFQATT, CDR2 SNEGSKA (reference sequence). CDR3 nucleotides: TGCAGTGCTAGGTTTGGGGAGACCCAGTACTTC. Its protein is CSARFGETQYF.

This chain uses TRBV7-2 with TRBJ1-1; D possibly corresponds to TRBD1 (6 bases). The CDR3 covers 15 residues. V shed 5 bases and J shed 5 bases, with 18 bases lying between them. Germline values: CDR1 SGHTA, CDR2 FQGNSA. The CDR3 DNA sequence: TGTGCCAGCAGCCCACAGGGCTCAATTCGGACTGAAGCTTTCTTT. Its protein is CASSPQGSIRTEAFF.

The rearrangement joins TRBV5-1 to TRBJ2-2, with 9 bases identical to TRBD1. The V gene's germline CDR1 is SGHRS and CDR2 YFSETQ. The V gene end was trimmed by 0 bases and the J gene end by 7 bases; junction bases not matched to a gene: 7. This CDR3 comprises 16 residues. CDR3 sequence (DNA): TGCGCCAGCAGCTTGGTTCCACAGGGGGCAGGCGGGGAGCTGTTTTTT. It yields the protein CASSLVPQGAGGELFF.

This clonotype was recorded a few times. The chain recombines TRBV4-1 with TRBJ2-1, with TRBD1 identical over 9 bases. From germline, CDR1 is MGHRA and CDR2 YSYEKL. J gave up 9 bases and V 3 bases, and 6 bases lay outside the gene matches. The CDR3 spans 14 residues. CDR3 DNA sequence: TGCGCCAGCAGCCACGGGACAGGGTTATCTGAGCAGTTCTTC. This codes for CASSHGTGLSEQFF.

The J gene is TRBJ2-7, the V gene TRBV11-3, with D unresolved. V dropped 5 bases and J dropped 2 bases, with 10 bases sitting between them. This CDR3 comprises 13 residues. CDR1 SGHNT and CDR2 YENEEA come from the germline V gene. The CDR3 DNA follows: TGTGCCAGCAGCCAGACGGCTACCTACGAGCAGTACTTC. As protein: CASSQTATYEQYF.

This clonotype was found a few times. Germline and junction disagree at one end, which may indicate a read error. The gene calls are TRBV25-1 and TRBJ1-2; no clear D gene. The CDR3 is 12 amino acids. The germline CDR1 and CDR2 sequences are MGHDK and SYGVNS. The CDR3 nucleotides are TGTGCCAGCTGTGATCAGTCCTATGGCTACACCTTC. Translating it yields CASCDQSYGYTF.